This record concerns one T cell receptor beta chain sequence. Authors' data handling: Reference gene primer amplification gave estimated nucleated cell counts. Using immunoSEQ multiplex PCR, the repertoire was profiled, and TCRdb retains in-frame clones only, with some absent. V, J and clone size reflect that table, while D and trimming were determined from the DNA. Of about 360,000 clones in the sample, around 84% were seen once. The germline CDR1 and CDR2 sequences are SGHTA and FQGNSA. V was clipped by 2 bases and J by 2 bases, with 10 bases between them. This CDR3 contains 14 residues. This specimen comes from a study of blood T cell repertoires in COVID-19. Turning to the study itself: The study drew acute and convalescent COVID-19 samples from the United States, Italy and Spain. Sources were T cells, B-cell-depleted T cells, or PBMCs; the material itself was cDNA or gDNA.

The V and J genes are TRBV7-2 and TRBJ2-7; possibly TRBD1 for D (5 bases). Material for sequencing was peripheral blood. This TCR derives from a human donor with acute or convalescent COVID-19. The donor label of this sample is uncertain. The CDR3 nucleotides read TGTGCCAGCAGCTTATGGCTGGGGCCCTACGAGCAGTACTTC. Translation gives CASSLWLGPYEQYF.